This T cell receptor (beta chain) was found in a study of cytomegalovirus exposure and HLA in healthy donors. PCR primers comprised 60 Vbeta and 13 Jbeta primers. Only in-frame clones appear in the TCRdb table, and some are missing; sequencing was by immunoSEQ multiplex PCR. The repertoire consists of 65,000 to 80,000 clones, with just under 80% occurring once and the leading ten covering approximately 8.9%. Study-wide results and limits: Per published accounts, TCR beta sequences correctly predicted the HLA-A and HLA-B alleles of most subjects. In vitro checks showed that a few CMV-associated chains really do target CMV antigens. TCR beta V- and J-gene trimming, according to a later analysis, was linked to a missense DCLRE1C variant.

For this clone: Its antigen is not known.

In nominal health when sampled, donors likely had unrecorded immune exposures nonetheless. The V gene end was trimmed by 6 bases and the J gene end by 2 bases; junction bases not matched to a gene: 5. This CDR3 has 14 residues. CDR1 is SNHLY, CDR2 FYNNEI, per germline. The TCR was taken from a woman aged 40 to 50 in good health and CMV-seropositive. The chain is built from TRBV2 and TRBJ2-3; 7 nucleotides agree with TRBD2. Sequencing was carried out using PBMCs. The CDR3 DNA follows: TGTGCCAGCAGACGGGGGGAATACACAGATACGCAGTATTTT. Residues: CASRRGEYTDTQYF.